The 21 T cell receptor beta chains given below trace back to one sample, sequenced in a study of blood T cell repertoires in COVID-19. Produced via immunoSEQ multiplex PCR; TCRdb's table is partial and in-frame only. The repertoire holds 250,000 to 350,000 clones, roughly 85% seen once, with 2% to 3% in the top ten. The specimen was PBMCs or T cells enriched from blood (not recorded which). The receptors were gathered from a woman aged 50 to 65 who had recovered from COVID-19.

The V gene is TRBV5-1, the J gene TRBJ1-4, with 8 bases fitting TRBD1. CDR1 is SGHRS and CDR2 is YFSETQ in the germline V gene. CDR3 size: 15 residues. With 4 bases clipped from V and 8 bases from J, the junction kept 10 bases outside the gene matches. For the CDR3, the DNA is TGCGCCAGCAGCAGGCAGGGGGCGGAGGAAGAAAAACTGTTTTTT. This translates into CASSRQGAEEEKLFF.

This chain uses TRBV16 with TRBJ1-5, with 10 bases lining up with TRBD1. Germline V lookup: CDR1 KGHSY, CDR2 FQNENV. The CDR3 consists of 16 residues. After removal of 2 bases from V and 7 bases from J, the junction contained 8 bases not matched to a gene. The CDR3 DNA is TGTGCCAGCAGCCAAGGCCTAAAGACAGGGGGCCAGCCCCAGCATTTT. Encoded protein: CASSQGLKTGGQPQHF. The full variable domain, in which reference TRBV16 and TRBJ1-5 provide the parts outside the CDR3, is GEEVAQTPKHLVRGEGQKAKLYCAPIKGHSYVFWYQQVLKNEFKFLISFQNENVFDETGMPKERFSAKCLPNSPCSLEIQATKLEDSAVYFCASSQGLKTGGQPQHFGDGTRLSIL.

The chain links TRBV29-1 to TRBJ2-5; possibly TRBD2 for D (6 bases). With 3 bases removed from V and 4 bases from J, the gap between germline ends came to 12 bases. This CDR3 contains 13 residues. Germline V CDR1 and CDR2: SQVTM, ANQGSEA. In DNA, the CDR3 is TGCAGCGTTGAGCCGACTAGGGGAGAGACCCAGTACTTC. It codes for CSVEPTRGETQYF. Together with reference TRBV29-1 and TRBJ2-5, the CDR3 gives the full variable domain: SAVISQKPSRDICQRGTSLTIQCQVDSQVTMMFWYRQQPGQSLTLIATANQGSEATYESGFVIDKFPISRPNLTFSTLTVSNMSPEDSSIYLCSVEPTRGETQYFGPGTRLLVL.

The J gene is TRBJ2-5, the V gene TRBV2; the match to TRBD2 covers 9 bases. Trimming at V came to 2 bases and at J to 0 bases, leaving 4 bases not matched to a gene. The CDR3 is 16 amino acids. CDR1 SNHLY and CDR2 FYNNEI come from the germline V gene. For the CDR3, the DNA is TGTGCCAGCAGTGAAAGCAGCGGGGGGTACCAAGAGACCCAGTACTTC. It is translated as CASSESSGGYQETQYF.

The V gene is TRBV30, the J gene TRBJ2-6, with TRBD1 identical over 8 bases. The CDR3 covers 15 residues. The J segment lost 2 bases and the V segment lost 4 bases, leaving 4 bases of the junction unmatched. The germline CDR1 and CDR2 sequences are GTSNPN and SVGIG (reference sequence). CDR3 bases: TGTGCCTGGACCCGACAGGGGACTGGGGCCAACGTCCTGACTTTC. Residues: CAWTRQGTGANVLTF.

The rearrangement joins TRBV3-1 (or the pseudogene TRBV3-2) to TRBJ2-7, with TRBD2 matching 11 bases. The V gene's germline CDR1 is LGHDT and CDR2 YNNKEL (reference sequence). This CDR3 spans 17 amino acids. Unmatched junction bases numbered 12, after V lost 5 bases and J lost 3 bases. CDR3 nucleotides: TGTGCCAGCAGCACCAGTCGTACTAGCGGGAGTTACTACGAGCAGTACTTC. It specifies CASSTSRTSGSYYEQYF.

The chain uses TRBV6-1 and TRBJ1-2; 8 nucleotides align to TRBD1. CDR1 MNHNS and CDR2 SASEGT come from the germline V gene. V was pared by 1 base and J by 5 bases, with 12 bases of the junction left unmatched. The CDR3 sequence is 17 residues long. DNA for the CDR3: TGTGCCAGCAGTGAAGGACCGGGACAGGTTCTCGGTTATGGCTACACCTTC. Translation: CASSEGPGQVLGYGYTF.

The V call is TRBV18, the J call TRBJ1-1; D possibly corresponds to TRBD1 (6 bases). In germline, CDR1 is KGHSH, CDR2 LQKENI. This CDR3 spans 17 amino acids. V was trimmed by 0 bases and J by 6 bases, leaving 20 bases between them. CDR3 DNA: TGTGCCAGCTCACCACCGATTTCAGGGGCCCTGATTTCTGAAGCTTTCTTT. This sequence encodes CASSPPISGALISEAFF.

CDR3 sequence: CASSLEASGRSPLHF. The CDR3 nucleotides are TGTGCCAGCAGCTTAGAGGCCTCAGGGCGTTCACCCCTCCACTTT. V usage is TRBV7-9 and J usage is TRBJ1-6, with a possible D match to TRBD1 (5 bases). The CDR3 sequence is 15 residues long. Germline V gives CDR1 SEHNR, CDR2 FQNEAQ (reference sequence). V gave up 1 base and J gave up 9 bases, with 13 bases separating them.

This clone was counted a few times. CDR3 sequence reads: CASSQVNTGGSRAQHF. In DNA form, the CDR3 reads TGCGCCAGCAGCCAAGTAAATACAGGGGGCTCACGTGCCCAGCATTTT. The rearrangement links TRBV4-1 to TRBJ1-5; the match to TRBD1 covers 9 bases. V lost 1 base to trimming and J lost 11 bases; unmatched junction nucleotides: 12. From germline, CDR1 is MGHRA and CDR2 YSYEKL. The CDR3 contains 16 residues.

This chain joins TRBV5-1 and TRBJ1-1; 12 nucleotides agree with TRBD1. Trimming took 4 bases from V and 1 from J; bases not matched to a gene: 11. From germline, CDR1 is SGHRS and CDR2 YFSETQ. The CDR3 loop spans 18 amino acids. The CDR3 loop reads CASSKPGTGGAGNTEAFF. The CDR3 DNA sequence: TGCGCCAGCAGCAAACCCGGGACAGGGGGCGCGGGGAACACTGAAGCTTTCTTT.

The CDR3, as DNA: TGCGCCAGCAGCCAAGTCGGACAGGAAACTAATGAAAAACTGTTTTTT. Translation: CASSQVGQETNEKLFF. V usage is TRBV4-1 and J usage is TRBJ1-4; 7 bases are shared with TRBD1. Germline CDR1 and CDR2: MGHRA and YSYEKL. J lost 1 base, V lost 1 base, and 3 bases had no gene match. This CDR3 has 16 amino acids.

This rearrangement joins TRBV7-9 to TRBJ1-4, with a possible D match to TRBD1 (5 bases). CDR1 is SEHNR, CDR2 FQNEAQ, per germline (reference sequence). The V and J ends lost 6 bases and 8 bases respectively, with 16 bases between them. The CDR3 totals 14 residues. The CDR3 nucleotides read TGTGCCAGCAGTATACGCGGGGGAGGCGAAAAACTGTTTTTT. Translating gives CASSIRGGGEKLFF.

V is TRBV7-2 and J is TRBJ2-7; 9 bases are shared with TRBD2. The length of the CDR3 is 18 residues. Germline V gene data show CDR1 as SGHTA and CDR2 as FQGNSA. The J segment lost 0 bases and the V segment lost 6 bases, leaving 15 bases of the junction unmatched. CDR3 DNA: TGTGCCAGCAGAAAAGAGGGAGCTAGCGGGGTCCTCTCCTACGAGCAGTACTTC. It translates to CASRKEGASGVLSYEQYF. The full variable domain, completed using reference TRBV7-2 and TRBJ2-7, is GAGVSQSPSNKVTEKGKDVELRCDPISGHTALYWYRQSLGQGLEFLIYFQGNSAPDKSGLPSDRFSAERTGGSVSTLTIQRTQQEDSAVYLCASRKEGASGVLSYEQYFGPGTRLTVT.

The chain couples TRBV5-4 to TRBJ2-5; 7 bases are shared with TRBD1. V trimming: 5 bases; J trimming: 2 bases; junction bases outside the gene matches: 6. CDR3 length: 14 residues. CDR1 and CDR2 from the germline V gene are SGHNT and YYREEE (reference sequence). The CDR3 reads CASSHGTVQETQYF. The CDR3 coding sequence is TGTGCCAGCAGTCATGGGACAGTACAAGAGACCCAGTACTTC.

V usage is TRBV7-6 and J usage is TRBJ1-4, with 10 bases matching TRBD1. J lost 7 bases, V lost 5 bases, and 7 bases had no gene match. The CDR3 is 15 amino acids. Germline-derived CDR1 and CDR2 are SGHVS and FNYEAQ. CDR3 loop: CASSDDRGRVEKLFF. The CDR3 nucleotides read TGTGCCAGCAGCGATGACAGGGGGCGGGTTGAAAAACTGTTTTTT.

The V call is TRBV11-2, the J call TRBJ2-5; TRBD2 aligns across 9 bases. CDR3 size: 16 residues. CDR1 and CDR2 from the germline V gene are SGHAT and FQNNGV. The V and J ends lost 3 bases and 5 bases, in that order; junction bases with no gene match: 10. As DNA, the CDR3 is TGTGCCAGCAGCTTGTATAGCGGGAGACTGGAGGAGACCCAGTACTTC. Its translation: CASSLYSGRLEETQYF.

The chain recombines TRBV6-1 with TRBJ2-1; 8 bases align to TRBD1. CDR3 length equals 16 residues. Losses at the gene ends were 4 bases for V and 9 bases for J; bases not matched to a gene: 14. CDR1 is MNHNS and CDR2 is SASEGT in the germline V gene. The CDR3 DNA is TGTGCCAGCAGTGGTCAATATCTACAGGGGGAAGGTGAGCAGTTCTTC. This translates into CASSGQYLQGEGEQFF.

The rearrangement links TRBV7-8 to TRBJ1-4; D not certain. CDR1 is SGHVS and CDR2 is FQNEAQ in the germline V gene. Trimming pared 0 bases from V and 0 bases from J, leaving 8 bases between. The CDR3 is 16 residues long. The CDR3 protein is CASSLARPATNEKLFF. DNA of the CDR3: TGTGCCAGCAGCTTAGCTCGCCCAGCAACTAATGAAAAACTGTTTTTT.

V usage is TRBV30 and J usage is TRBJ2-1; D not certain. Between the trimmed V and J ends, which lost 2 bases and 4 bases, there was a span of 12 bases. This CDR3 is 14 amino acids long. Per germline, CDR1 GTSNPN and CDR2 SVGIG (reference sequence). The CDR3 DNA follows: TGTGCCTGGAGTACCGGCGGCGTTTACAATGAGCAGTTCTTC. It encodes CAWSTGGVYNEQFF.

This chain uses TRBV29-1 with TRBJ1-3, with TRBD1 matching 7 bases. Per the germline V gene, CDR1 is SQVTM and CDR2 is ANQGSEA. The CDR3 spans 14 residues. Trimming removed 7 bases from V and 2 bases from J; junction bases left unmatched: 8. CDR3 residues: CSARTGSAGNTIYF. CDR3 nucleotides: TGCAGCGCTCGGACAGGCTCGGCTGGAAACACCATATATTTT.